These 15 T cell receptor beta chains originate from one sample sequenced in a study of T cells after yellow fever vaccination. Using its own MiXCR run on the 5' RACE reads, TCRdb lists one record per CDR3 protein. The data show fewer than 400,000 distinct CDR3 sequences, roughly 6.1% seen once. The specimen was PBMCs, collected 5 days after the yellow fever booster vaccination. Receptor source: a man aged 25-45 years who received the YFV17D yellow fever vaccine.

The rearrangement joins TRBV27 to TRBJ2-7, with a tentative D call TRBD1 (6 bases). The germline V gene has CDR1 MNHEY and CDR2 SMNVEV (reference sequence). V was trimmed by 2 bases and J by 2 bases, leaving 16 bases between them. The length of the CDR3 is 16 residues. Here the CDR3 DNA reads TGTGCCAGCAGTTTAAAGCCCTTTGGGACAACCTACGAGCAGTACTTC. It encodes CASSLKPFGTTYEQYF.

This clonotype was detected ten times or more. The J gene is TRBJ2-3, the V gene TRBV7-2; 10 bases map to TRBD2. The CDR3 is made up of 16 amino acids. From germline, CDR1 is SGHTA and CDR2 FQGNSA. With V trimmed by 5 bases and J by 2 bases, 7 bases remained unmatched. Here the CDR3 reads CASSPTTSGATDTQYF. CDR3 sequence (DNA): TGTGCCAGCAGCCCGACAACTAGCGGGGCCACAGATACGCAGTATTTT.

CDR3 DNA sequence: TGTGCCAGCAGTGACAGGGCCTACACAGATACGCAGTATTTT. Translating gives CASSDRAYTDTQYF. The V and J genes are TRBV12-3 or TRBV12-4 and TRBJ2-3, with 7 bases that match TRBD1. V lost 5 bases to trimming and J lost 2 bases; unmatched junction nucleotides: 4. This CDR3 has 14 amino acids.

This clonotype was counted many times. This CDR3 is CASSLGLEYDEQFF. CDR3 bases: TGCGCCAGCAGCCTAGGACTAGAATATGATGAGCAGTTCTTC. The chain combines TRBV5-1 with TRBJ2-1; 7 positions agree with TRBD2. Germline CDR1 reads SGHRS; CDR2 reads YFSETQ. J was trimmed by 8 bases and V by 4 bases; bases with no gene match: 9. The CDR3 runs 14 residues.

The chain recombines TRBV7-9 with TRBJ2-1; the match to TRBD1 covers 10 bases. V gave up 5 bases and J gave up 3 bases; unmatched junction bases: 7. CDR1 SEHNR and CDR2 FQNEAQ come from the germline V gene (reference sequence). This CDR3 has 16 amino acids. CDR3 nucleotides: TGTGCCAGCAGCCATAACGGACAGGGGGACTACAATGAGCAGTTCTTC. As protein: CASSHNGQGDYNEQFF.

For the CDR3, the DNA is TGCGCCAGCAGCCAAGGAGGGGGCGCGGATAAGCCCCAGCATTTT. This codes for CASSQGGGADKPQHF. The V gene is TRBV4-1, the J gene TRBJ1-5, with TRBD1 matching 7 bases. V shed 1 base, J shed 8 bases, and the junction held 8 bases outside the gene matches. Germline CDR1 and CDR2: MGHRA and YSYEKL. This CDR3 has 15 amino acids.

The chain employs TRBV5-1 and TRBJ2-2, with D maybe TRBD2 (6 bases). Germline CDR1 SGHRS, CDR2 YFSETQ. The CDR3 is 15 amino acids. Trimming left V 1 base short and J 5 bases short, with 12 bases between. CDR3 sequence (DNA): TGCGCCAGCAGCTTGTCGGGAGAGTTGACCGGGGAGCTGTTTTTT. Its translation: CASSLSGELTGELFF.

Only a few counts were recorded for this clonotype. CDR3 amino acids: CSVPRRLAGSYEQYF. The CDR3 bases are TGCAGTGTTCCAAGGCGGCTAGCGGGAAGCTACGAGCAGTACTTC. The genes are TRBV20-1 and TRBJ2-7; 9 nucleotides agree with TRBD2. Per the germline V gene, CDR1 is DFQATT and CDR2 is SNEGSKA (reference sequence). CDR3 length: 15 amino acids. J lost 3 bases, V lost 7 bases, and 13 bases had no gene match.

In its sample, this clonotype was seen a few times. The chain carries TRBV20-1 and TRBJ2-5; 8 nucleotides agree with TRBD2. This CDR3 has 14 residues. The germline V gene has CDR1 DFQATT and CDR2 SNEGSKA (reference sequence). The V and J ends lost 3 bases and 2 bases, in that order; junction bases with no gene match: 5. The CDR3 loop reads CSASRVAGQETQYF. The CDR3 nucleotides are TGCAGTGCTAGTCGGGTAGCGGGGCAAGAGACCCAGTACTTC.

This clonotype was picked up many times. V is TRBV20-1 and J is TRBJ2-1; the D gene is possibly TRBD2 (6 bases). This CDR3 comprises 12 residues. Germline CDR1 is DFQATT and CDR2 is SNEGSKA (reference sequence). Trimming removed 3 bases at V and 6 bases at J, with 9 bases between. The CDR3 DNA sequence: TGCAGTGCTAGCGGGAGAATCAATGAGCAGTTCTTC. Translation gives CSASGRINEQFF.

This clonotype was counted between two and nine times. The chain is built from TRBV27 and TRBJ1-4; possible D gene TRBD1, 6 bases. The CDR3 is made up of 14 amino acids. Per germline, CDR1 MNHEY and CDR2 SMNVEV (reference sequence). The germline V and J ends were trimmed by 3 bases and 8 bases, with 13 bases remaining between them. Here the CDR3 DNA reads TGTGCCAGCAGTTTTACAGGGAAGGGCGAAAAACTGTTTTTT. Protein product: CASSFTGKGEKLFF.

This clonotype was seen a handful of times. The chain uses TRBV9 and TRBJ2-1; D might be TRBD1 or TRBD2, each matching 6 bases. This CDR3 comprises 15 residues. CDR1 SGDLS and CDR2 YYNGEE come from the germline V gene. Trimming took off 0 bases at V and 5 bases at J, with 12 bases between the two ends. In DNA form, the CDR3 reads TGTGCCAGCAGCGTAGCTCCTAGGGGGGACAATGAGCAGTTCTTC. Protein product: CASSVAPRGDNEQFF.

This clonotype was seen a handful of times. V gene TRBV20-1 combines with J gene TRBJ2-5; D unresolved. Trimming stripped 2 bases from V and 2 bases from J, with 9 bases between. Per germline, CDR1 DFQATT and CDR2 SNEGSKA (reference sequence). This CDR3 has 13 amino acids. The CDR3 spells CSARLSVQETQYF. The CDR3 DNA reads as TGCAGTGCTAGATTGTCGGTTCAAGAGACCCAGTACTTC.

The V and J genes are TRBV20-1 and TRBJ2-5; 10 nucleotides agree with TRBD2. This CDR3 region has 15 residues. The germline gives CDR1 DFQATT, CDR2 SNEGSKA (reference sequence). V dropped 1 base and J dropped 5; count of bases not matched to a gene: 7. CDR3 sequence: CSARVAGGGAETQYF. The CDR3 DNA reads as TGCAGTGCTAGAGTAGCGGGAGGCGGAGCGGAGACCCAGTACTTC.

This clonotype occurred a few times. The chain recombines TRBV29-1 with TRBJ2-1, with D possibly being TRBD1 or TRBD2 (8 bases each). The CDR3 consists of 18 residues. Germline-derived CDR1 and CDR2 are SQVTM and ANQGSEA. Trimming took 3 bases from V and 4 from J, leaving 25 bases between them. CDR3 loop: CSVDARGQRREAYNEQFF. The CDR3 nucleotides read TGCAGCGTTGACGCCAGGGGGCAAAGGCGGGAGGCTTACAATGAGCAGTTCTTC.